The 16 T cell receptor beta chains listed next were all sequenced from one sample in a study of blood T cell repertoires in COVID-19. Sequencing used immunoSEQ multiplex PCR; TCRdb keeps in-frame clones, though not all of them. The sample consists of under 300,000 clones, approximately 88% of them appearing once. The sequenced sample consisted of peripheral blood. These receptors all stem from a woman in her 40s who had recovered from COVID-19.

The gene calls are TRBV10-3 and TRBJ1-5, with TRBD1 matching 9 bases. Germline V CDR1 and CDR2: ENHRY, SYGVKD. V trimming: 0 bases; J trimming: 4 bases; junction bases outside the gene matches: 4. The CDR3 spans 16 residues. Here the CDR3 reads CAISESKQGANQPQHF. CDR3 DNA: TGTGCCATCAGTGAGTCGAAACAGGGGGCTAATCAGCCCCAGCATTTT.

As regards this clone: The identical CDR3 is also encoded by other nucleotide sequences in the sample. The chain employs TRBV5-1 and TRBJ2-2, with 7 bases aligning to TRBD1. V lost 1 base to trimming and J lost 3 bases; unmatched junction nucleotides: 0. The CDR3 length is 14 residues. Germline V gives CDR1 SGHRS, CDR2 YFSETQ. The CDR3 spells CASSLTGDTGELFF. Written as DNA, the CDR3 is TGCGCCAGCAGCTTGACAGGGGACACCGGGGAGCTGTTTTTT.

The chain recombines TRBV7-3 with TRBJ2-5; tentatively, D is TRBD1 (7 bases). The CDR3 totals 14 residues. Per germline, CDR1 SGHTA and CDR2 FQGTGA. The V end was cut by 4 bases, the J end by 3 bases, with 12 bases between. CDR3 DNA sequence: TGTGCCAGCAGCTGGACAGGAGGGGAAGAGACCCAGTACTTC. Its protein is CASSWTGGEETQYF.

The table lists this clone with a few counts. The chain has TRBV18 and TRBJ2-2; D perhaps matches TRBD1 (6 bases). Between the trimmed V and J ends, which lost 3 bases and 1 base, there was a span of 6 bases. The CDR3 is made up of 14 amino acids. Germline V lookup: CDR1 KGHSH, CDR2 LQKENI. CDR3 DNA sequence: TGTGCCAGCTCACCGGACAGGAACACCGGGGAGCTGTTTTTT. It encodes CASSPDRNTGELFF.

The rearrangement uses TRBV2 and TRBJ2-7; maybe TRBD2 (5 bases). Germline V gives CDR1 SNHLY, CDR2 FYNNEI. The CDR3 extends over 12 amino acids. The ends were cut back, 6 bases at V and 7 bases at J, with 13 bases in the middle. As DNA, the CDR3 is TGTGCCAGCAGAGGAGGTCTAGGGGAGCAGTACTTC. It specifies CASRGGLGEQYF.

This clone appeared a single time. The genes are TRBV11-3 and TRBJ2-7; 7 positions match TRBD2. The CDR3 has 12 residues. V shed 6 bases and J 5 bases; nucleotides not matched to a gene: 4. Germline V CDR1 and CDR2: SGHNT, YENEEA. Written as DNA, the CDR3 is TGTGCCAGCAGTTGGGGGAGGGACGAGCAGTACTTC. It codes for CASSWGRDEQYF. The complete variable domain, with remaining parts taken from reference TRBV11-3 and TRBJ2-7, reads EAGVVQSPRYKIIEKKQPVAFWCNPISGHNTLYWYLQNLGQGPELLIRYENEEAVDDSQLPKDRFSAERLKGVDSTLKIQPAELGDSAVYLCASSWGRDEQYFGPGTRLTVT.

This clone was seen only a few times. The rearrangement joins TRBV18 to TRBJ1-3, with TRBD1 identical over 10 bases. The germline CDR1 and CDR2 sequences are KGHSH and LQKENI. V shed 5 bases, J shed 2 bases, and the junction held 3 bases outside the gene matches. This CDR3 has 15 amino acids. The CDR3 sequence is CASSKGQGAGNTIYF. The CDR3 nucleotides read TGTGCCAGCTCAAAAGGACAGGGGGCTGGAAACACCATATATTTT.

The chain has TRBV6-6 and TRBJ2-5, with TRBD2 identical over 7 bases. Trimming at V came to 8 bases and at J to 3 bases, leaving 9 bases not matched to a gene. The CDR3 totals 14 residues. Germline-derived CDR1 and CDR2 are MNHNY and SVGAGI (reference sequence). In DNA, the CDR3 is TGTGCCAGCGCCCACGGGACTAAAAAAGAGACCCAGTACTTC. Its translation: CASAHGTKKETQYF.

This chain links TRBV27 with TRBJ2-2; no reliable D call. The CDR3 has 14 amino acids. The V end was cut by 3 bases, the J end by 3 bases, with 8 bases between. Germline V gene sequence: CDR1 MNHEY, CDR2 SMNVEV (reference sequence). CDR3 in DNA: TGTGCCAGCAGTTTTGGCATATACACCGGGGAGCTGTTTTTT. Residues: CASSFGIYTGELFF.

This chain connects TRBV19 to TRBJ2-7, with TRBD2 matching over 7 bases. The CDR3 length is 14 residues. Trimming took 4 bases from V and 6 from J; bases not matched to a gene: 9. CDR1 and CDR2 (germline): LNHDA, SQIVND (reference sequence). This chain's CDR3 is CASSNSGPGREQYF. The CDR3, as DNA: TGTGCCAGTAGTAATAGCGGGCCTGGCCGCGAGCAGTACTTC. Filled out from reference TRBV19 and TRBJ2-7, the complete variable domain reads DGGITQSPKYLFRKEGQNVTLSCEQNLNHDAMYWYRQDPGQGLRLIYYSQIVNDFQKGDIAEGYSVSREKKESFPLTVTSAQKNPTAFYLCASSNSGPGREQYFGPGTRLTVT.

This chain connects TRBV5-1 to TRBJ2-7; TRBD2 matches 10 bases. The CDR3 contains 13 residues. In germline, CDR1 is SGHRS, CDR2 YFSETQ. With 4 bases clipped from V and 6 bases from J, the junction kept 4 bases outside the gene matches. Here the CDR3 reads CASSPGLAPEQYF. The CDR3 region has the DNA TGCGCCAGCAGCCCGGGACTAGCGCCCGAGCAGTACTTC. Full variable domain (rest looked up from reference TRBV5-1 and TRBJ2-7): KAGVTQTPRYLIKTRGQQVTLSCSPISGHRSVSWYQQTPGQGLQFLFEYFSETQRNKGNFPGRFSGRQFSNSRSEMNVSTLELGDSALYLCASSPGLAPEQYFGPGTRLTVT.

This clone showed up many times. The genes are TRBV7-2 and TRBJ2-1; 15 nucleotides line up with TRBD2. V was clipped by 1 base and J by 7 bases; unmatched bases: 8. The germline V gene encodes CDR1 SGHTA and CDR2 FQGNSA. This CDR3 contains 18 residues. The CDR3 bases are TGTGCCAGCAGCTTAGAGGGGACTAGCGGGAGGTTTTATAATGAGCAGTTCTTC. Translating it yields CASSLEGTSGRFYNEQFF.

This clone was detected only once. CDR3 sequence: CASSVGTSRVSTGELFF. The CDR3 nucleotides are TGTGCCAGCAGCGTTGGGACATCGCGGGTCTCAACCGGGGAGCTGTTTTTT. The chain couples TRBV9 to TRBJ2-2; weak D call: TRBD1 (6 bases). From germline, CDR1 is SGDLS and CDR2 YYNGEE. V was trimmed by 2 bases and J by 5 bases, leaving 19 bases between them. This CDR3 spans 17 amino acids.

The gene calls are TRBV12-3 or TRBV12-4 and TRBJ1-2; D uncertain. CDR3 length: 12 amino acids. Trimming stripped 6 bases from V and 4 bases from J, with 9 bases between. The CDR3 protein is CASSLESYGYTF. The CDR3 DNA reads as TGTGCCAGCAGCCTGGAGAGCTATGGCTACACCTTC.

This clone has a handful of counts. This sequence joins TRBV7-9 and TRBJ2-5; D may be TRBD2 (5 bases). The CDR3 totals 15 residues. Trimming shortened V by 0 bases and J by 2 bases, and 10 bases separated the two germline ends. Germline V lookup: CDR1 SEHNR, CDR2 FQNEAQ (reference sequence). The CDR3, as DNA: TGTGCCAGCAGCTTAGCCCGCGGGTGGCAAGAGACCCAGTACTTC. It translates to CASSLARGWQETQYF.

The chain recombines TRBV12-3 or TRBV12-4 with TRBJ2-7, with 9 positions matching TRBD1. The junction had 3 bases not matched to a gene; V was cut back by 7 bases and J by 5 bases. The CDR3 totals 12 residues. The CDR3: CASTTGGHEQYF. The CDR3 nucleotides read TGTGCCAGCACCACAGGGGGCCACGAGCAGTACTTC.